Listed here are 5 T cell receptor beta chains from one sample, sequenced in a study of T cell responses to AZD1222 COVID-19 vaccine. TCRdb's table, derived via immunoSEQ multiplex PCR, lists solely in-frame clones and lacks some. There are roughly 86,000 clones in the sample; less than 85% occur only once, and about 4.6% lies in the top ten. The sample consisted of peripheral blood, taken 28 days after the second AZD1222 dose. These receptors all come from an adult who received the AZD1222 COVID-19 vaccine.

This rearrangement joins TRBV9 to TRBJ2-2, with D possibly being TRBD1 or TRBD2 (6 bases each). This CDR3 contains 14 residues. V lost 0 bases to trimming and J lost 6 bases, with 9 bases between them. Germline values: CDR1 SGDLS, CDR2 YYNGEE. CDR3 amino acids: CASSVGRGAGELFF. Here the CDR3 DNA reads TGTGCCAGCAGCGTAGGAAGGGGGGCCGGGGAGCTGTTTTTT.

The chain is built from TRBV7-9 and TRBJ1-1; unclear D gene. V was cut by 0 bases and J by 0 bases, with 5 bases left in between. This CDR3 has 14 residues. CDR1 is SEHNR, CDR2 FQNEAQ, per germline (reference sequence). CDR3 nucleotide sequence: TGTGCCAGCAGCTTAGCCGTGGTGAACACTGAAGCTTTCTTT. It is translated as CASSLAVVNTEAFF.

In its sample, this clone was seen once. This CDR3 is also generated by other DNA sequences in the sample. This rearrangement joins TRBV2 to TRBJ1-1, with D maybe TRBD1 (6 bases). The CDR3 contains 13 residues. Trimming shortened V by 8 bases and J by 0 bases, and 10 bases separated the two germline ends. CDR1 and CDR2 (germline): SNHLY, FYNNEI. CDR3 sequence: CASRGQLNTEAFF. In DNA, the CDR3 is TGTGCCAGCCGAGGACAGTTGAACACTGAAGCTTTCTTT.

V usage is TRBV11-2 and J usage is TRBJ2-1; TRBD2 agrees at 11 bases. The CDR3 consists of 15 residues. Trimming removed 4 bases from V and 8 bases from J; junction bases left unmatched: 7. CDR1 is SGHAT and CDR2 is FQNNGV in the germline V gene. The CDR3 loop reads CASSSTSGAGDEQFF. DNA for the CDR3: TGTGCCAGCAGCTCGACTAGCGGGGCAGGGGATGAGCAGTTCTTC.

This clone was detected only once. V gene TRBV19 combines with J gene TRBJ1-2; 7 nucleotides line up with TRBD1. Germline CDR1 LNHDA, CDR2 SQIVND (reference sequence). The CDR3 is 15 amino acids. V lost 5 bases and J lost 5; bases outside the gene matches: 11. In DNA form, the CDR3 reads TGTGCCAGTAGTCCCAATGGGGGACAGTCTTATGGCTACACCTTC. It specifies CASSPNGGQSYGYTF.